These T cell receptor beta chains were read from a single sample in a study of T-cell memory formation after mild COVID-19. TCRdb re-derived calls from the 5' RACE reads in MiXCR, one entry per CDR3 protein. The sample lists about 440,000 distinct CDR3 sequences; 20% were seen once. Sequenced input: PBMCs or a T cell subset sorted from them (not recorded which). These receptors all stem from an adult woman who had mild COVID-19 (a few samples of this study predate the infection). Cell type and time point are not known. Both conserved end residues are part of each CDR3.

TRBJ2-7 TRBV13 CASSSTGQGGEQYF
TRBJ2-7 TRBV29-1 CSAGTDSSYEQYF
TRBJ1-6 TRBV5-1 CASRVRVDSPLHF
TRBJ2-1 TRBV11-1 CASSRSGSSYNEQFF
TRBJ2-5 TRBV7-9 CASSLHRVFKETQYF
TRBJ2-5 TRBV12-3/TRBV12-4 CATSFAEGETQYF
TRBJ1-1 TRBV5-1 CASSLNGRGAFF
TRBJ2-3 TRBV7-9 CASSFWLGLAELDTQYF
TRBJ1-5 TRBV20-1 CSAALGVGQPQHF
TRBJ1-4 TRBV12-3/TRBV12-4 CASSLNPSPVMFF
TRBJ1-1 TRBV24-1 CATSDPGHPNTEAFF
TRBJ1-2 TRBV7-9 CASSEGSSGYTF
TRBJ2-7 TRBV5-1 CASSLAPLAGGSGEQYF
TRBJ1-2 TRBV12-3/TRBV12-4 CASSLAWGNGYTF
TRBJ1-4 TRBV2 CASSETGINEKLFF
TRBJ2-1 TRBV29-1 CSVVAQGTRNEQFF
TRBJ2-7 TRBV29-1 CSVEERDTSYEQYF
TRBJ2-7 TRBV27 CASSSRQFSYEQYF
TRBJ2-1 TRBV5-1 CASSSAPRASSYNEQFF
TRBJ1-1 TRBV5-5 CASSPQGAVAEAFF
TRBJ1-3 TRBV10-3 CAISPSGSSGNTIYF
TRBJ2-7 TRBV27 CASSLSGTGGSEQYF
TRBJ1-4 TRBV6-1 CASRQGWNEKLFF
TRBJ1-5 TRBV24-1 CATSGGTGAPSNQPQHF
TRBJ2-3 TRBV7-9 CASSTFPDGTDTQYF
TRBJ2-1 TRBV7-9 CASSAGLAGEAVKWYNEQFF
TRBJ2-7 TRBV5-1 CASSTRQGDEQYF
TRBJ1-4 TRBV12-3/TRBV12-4 CASSFGQGAGQKLFF
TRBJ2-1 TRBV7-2 CASSPGIGSLVFNEQFF
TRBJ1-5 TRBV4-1 CASSQDLRSNQPQHF
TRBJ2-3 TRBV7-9 CASSTRTSLDTQYF
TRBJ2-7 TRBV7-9 CASSWGLAGVGDEQYF
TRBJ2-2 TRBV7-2 CASSPVTNTGELFF
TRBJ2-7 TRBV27 CASSFRQGVIYEQYF
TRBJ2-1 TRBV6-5 CASSYSGSGERGNEQFF
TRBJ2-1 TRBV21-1 CASSKSVSYAGEQFF
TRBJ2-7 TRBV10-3 CAINTGQGSYEQYF
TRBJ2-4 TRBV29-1 CSVQGAAKNIQYF
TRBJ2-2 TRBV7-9 CASSHGLERRTGELFF
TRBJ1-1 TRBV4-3 CASSQGTVEAFF
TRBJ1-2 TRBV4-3 CASSQDGGRGAHGYTF
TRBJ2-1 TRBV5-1 CASSLEGGREIEQFF
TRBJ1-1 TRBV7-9 CASSLSQEQSRGLDF
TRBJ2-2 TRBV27 CASSPPDSFGGTGELFF